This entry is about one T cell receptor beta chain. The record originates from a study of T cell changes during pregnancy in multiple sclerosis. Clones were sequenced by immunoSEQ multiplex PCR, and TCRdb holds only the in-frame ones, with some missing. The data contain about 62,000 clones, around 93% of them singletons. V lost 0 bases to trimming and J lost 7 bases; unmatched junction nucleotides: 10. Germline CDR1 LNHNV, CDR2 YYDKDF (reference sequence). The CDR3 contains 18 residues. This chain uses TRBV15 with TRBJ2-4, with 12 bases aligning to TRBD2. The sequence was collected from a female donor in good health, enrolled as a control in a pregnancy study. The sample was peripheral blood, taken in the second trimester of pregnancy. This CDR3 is CATSRESGTSGSRNIQYF. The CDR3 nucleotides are TGTGCCACCAGCAGAGAATCCGGGACTAGCGGGTCCAGGAACATTCAGTACTTC.